Listed here are 20 T cell receptor beta chains from one sample, sequenced in a study of shared clonotypes between healthy human individuals (dated by TCRdb to about 2020). Preparation of the library involved the immunoSEQ multiplex PCR assay. TCRdb re-hosts the immuneACCESS table, in-frame sequences only. Its copies lack some clones; in the studies checked, an unresolved V gene accounts for under half of them, and the cause for the rest is not known. For this sample the table gives millions of clones, of which over 90% were detected only once. The ten largest clones take up 0.3% to 0.4% of the sample. The sample consisted of naive CD4+ T cells from PBMCs. The intended sense of this specimen's cell subset or site label: CD45RA+ positively selected. These receptors all stem from a man aged 18 to 29 in good health. Some clones in this sample may be carry-over from other donors' samples.

V gene TRBV30 combines with J gene TRBJ1-2, with D uncertain. Germline assignment: CDR1 GTSNPN and CDR2 SVGIG (reference sequence). There are 13 residues in the CDR3. V dropped 7 bases and J dropped 1 base, with 13 bases sitting between them. CDR3 amino acids: CASPSRSNYGYTF. The CDR3 DNA follows: TGTGCCTCCCCCAGCAGGAGTAACTATGGCTACACCTTC.

The V and J genes are TRBV7-6 and TRBJ2-2; D remains ambiguous. Germline V gene lookup returns CDR1 SGHVS and CDR2 FNYEAQ. This CDR3 is built from 14 residues. The V end lost 5 bases, the J end lost 4 bases, and 11 bases lay between the germline ends. Here the CDR3 DNA reads TGTGCCAGCAGCCCAATACACTTCACCGGGGAGCTGTTTTTT. Protein sequence: CASSPIHFTGELFF.

The chain is built from TRBV27 and TRBJ2-1, with D perhaps matching TRBD1 or TRBD2 (5 bases each). The V gene lost 9 bases and the J gene lost 0 bases, with 15 bases spanning the gap. This CDR3 has 15 amino acids. CDR1 is MNHEY, CDR2 SMNVEV, per germline (reference sequence). The CDR3 reads CASTLGVGSYNEQFF. The CDR3 DNA follows: TGTGCCAGTACCTTGGGGGTAGGCTCCTACAATGAGCAGTTCTTC.

J is TRBJ1-3 and V is TRBV19, with unresolved D. V was pared by 7 bases and J by 8 bases, with 21 bases between. There are 15 residues in the CDR3. Germline V CDR1 and CDR2: LNHDA, SQIVND (reference sequence). The chain's CDR3 is CASNDRPLNADTIYF. The DNA of the CDR3 is TGTGCCAGTAACGATCGGCCCTTGAACGCGGACACCATATATTTT.

V and J are TRBV5-1 and TRBJ2-5, with D perhaps given as TRBD1 or TRBD2 (5 bases each). The ends were cut back, 8 bases at V and 5 bases at J, with 13 bases in the middle. Germline loops: CDR1 SGHRS, CDR2 YFSETQ. The CDR3 covers 12 residues. CDR3 loop: CASARDAETQYF. The CDR3 DNA reads as TGCGCCAGTGCCCGGGACGCGGAGACCCAGTACTTC.

The chain carries TRBV5-1 and TRBJ2-7; the match to TRBD2 covers 10 bases. J gave up 2 bases and V 0 bases, and 5 bases lay outside the gene matches. The CDR3 covers 16 residues. Germline V CDR1 and CDR2: SGHRS, YFSETQ. CDR3 nucleotide sequence: TGCGCCAGCAGCTTGGGGGGGACTAGCGCAACCTACGAGCAGTACTTC. Encoded protein: CASSLGGTSATYEQYF.

This sequence joins TRBV18 and TRBJ2-7; 7 nucleotides line up with TRBD2. J was trimmed by 6 bases and V by 6 bases; bases with no gene match: 11. In germline, CDR1 is KGHSH, CDR2 LQKENI. The CDR3 is 14 amino acids. CDR3 sequence (DNA): TGTGCCAGCTCCCCAATGGTAGGGGAGGGCGAGCAGTACTTC. Amino acids: CASSPMVGEGEQYF.

The chain has TRBV5-1 and TRBJ2-7, with a possible D match to TRBD1 (5 bases). V was cut by 5 bases and J by 6 bases, with 18 bases left in between. This CDR3 region has 14 residues. The germline V gene encodes CDR1 SGHRS and CDR2 YFSETQ. The CDR3: CASRMDTLGREQYF. CDR3 nucleotides: TGCGCCAGCAGGATGGACACCCTCGGGCGCGAGCAGTACTTC.

In this sample, this clone turned up once. The CDR3 spells CASTHGGAPNEKLFF. In DNA, the CDR3 is TGCGCCAGCACCCATGGAGGGGCGCCTAATGAAAAACTGTTTTTT. This chain connects TRBV5-1 to TRBJ1-4; weak D call: TRBD1 (5 bases). Between the trimmed V and J ends, which lost 6 bases and 3 bases, there was a span of 15 bases. This CDR3 has 15 residues. Per germline, CDR1 SGHRS and CDR2 YFSETQ.

Worth noting for this clone: Different DNA sequences within this sample yield the same CDR3. The gene calls are TRBV5-1 and TRBJ1-1; D possibly corresponds to TRBD1 (5 bases). Germline-derived CDR1 and CDR2 are SGHRS and YFSETQ. V was cut by 0 bases and J by 1 base, with 7 bases left in between. The CDR3 is made up of 14 amino acids. The CDR3 region is CASSLAGWNTEAFF. The CDR3 DNA reads as TGCGCCAGCAGCTTGGCAGGGTGGAACACTGAAGCTTTCTTT.

This chain uses TRBV25-1 with TRBJ1-1; 7 bases map to TRBD1. J was trimmed by 4 bases and V by 3 bases; bases with no gene match: 8. This CDR3 has 15 residues. Per germline, CDR1 MGHDK and CDR2 SYGVNS. CDR3 region: CASSETRSGGTEAFF. The CDR3 bases are TGTGCCAGCAGTGAGACCCGGTCAGGGGGCACTGAAGCTTTCTTT.

This clone was seen just once. The J gene is TRBJ2-7, the V gene TRBV6-5, with D possibly being TRBD2 (6 bases). Germline assignment: CDR1 MNHEY and CDR2 SVGAGI. The CDR3 loop spans 14 amino acids. The ends were cut back, 6 bases at V and 3 bases at J, with 15 bases in the middle. This chain's CDR3 is CASRGDPGSYEQYF. The CDR3 nucleotides read TGTGCCAGCAGGGGCGACCCCGGGAGCTACGAGCAGTACTTC.

This rearrangement joins TRBV5-4 to TRBJ2-6, with unresolved D. The length of the CDR3 is 17 residues. V lost 4 bases and J 0 bases, leaving 14 bases between the germline ends. Germline CDR1 SGHNT, CDR2 YYREEE (reference sequence). CDR3 in amino acids: CASSKGNLNSGANVLTF. The CDR3 coding sequence is TGTGCCAGCAGCAAAGGGAATCTAAACTCTGGGGCCAACGTCCTGACTTTC.

J is TRBJ2-1 and V is TRBV29-1; D might be TRBD2 (5 bases). Germline values: CDR1 SQVTM, CDR2 ANQGSEA. V was pared by 4 bases and J by 6 bases, with 10 bases between. The CDR3 length is 12 residues. CDR3 protein: CSVGRRGNEQFF. The CDR3 DNA is TGCAGCGTTGGGAGGCGTGGCAATGAGCAGTTCTTC.

The chain couples TRBV19 to TRBJ2-5; 8 bases agree with TRBD1. CDR3 length: 15 residues. With 4 bases clipped from V and 7 bases from J, the junction kept 11 bases outside the gene matches. CDR1 is LNHDA, CDR2 SQIVND, per germline (reference sequence). The CDR3 loop reads CASSTSPGGAVTQYF. The CDR3 nucleotides are TGTGCCAGTAGTACCAGTCCAGGGGGCGCGGTGACCCAGTACTTC.

The V gene is TRBV12-5, the J gene TRBJ2-3, with 7 bases lining up with TRBD1. Trimming removed 5 bases from V and 3 bases from J; junction bases left unmatched: 2. The CDR3 spans 13 residues. Germline V gene data show CDR1 as LGHNT and CDR2 as FRNRAP. The DNA for the CDR3 is TGTGCTAGTGGTAAGGGGGCAACAGATACGCAGTATTTT. This encodes CASGKGATDTQYF.

The chain recombines TRBV15 with TRBJ1-2; 7 nucleotides agree with TRBD1. Germline V lookup: CDR1 LNHNV, CDR2 YYDKDF (reference sequence). After removal of 3 bases from V and 8 bases from J, the junction contained 18 bases not matched to a gene. The CDR3 extends over 17 amino acids. The CDR3 here is CATSRRGSPGQMAGYTF. CDR3 nucleotides: TGTGCCACCAGCAGGCGGGGGTCTCCGGGACAGATGGCAGGCTACACCTTC.

A single count supports this clone. The chain carries TRBV4-1 and TRBJ1-1; possibly TRBD1 for D (5 bases). Germline values: CDR1 MGHRA, CDR2 YSYEKL. Trimming removed 3 bases from V and 0 bases from J, with 14 bases in between. CDR3 length: 16 amino acids. CDR3 loop: CASSHSRVGVNTEAFF. CDR3 sequence (DNA): TGCGCCAGCAGCCATAGCAGGGTGGGGGTGAACACTGAAGCTTTCTTT.

V and J are TRBV5-1 and TRBJ2-2; 9 bases fit TRBD1. The V gene end was trimmed by 0 bases and the J gene end by 5 bases; junction bases not matched to a gene: 5. The V gene's germline CDR1 is SGHRS and CDR2 YFSETQ. The CDR3 covers 16 residues. The CDR3 loop reads CASSLVNGQGTGELFF. CDR3 coding DNA: TGCGCCAGCAGCTTGGTGAACGGACAGGGGACCGGGGAGCTGTTTTTT.

The rearrangement links TRBV5-4 to TRBJ2-3; 8 positions match TRBD1. This CDR3 region has 14 residues. Unmatched junction bases numbered 2, after V lost 4 bases and J lost 1 base. Germline V gene data show CDR1 as SGHNT and CDR2 as YYREEE (reference sequence). The DNA of the CDR3 is TGTGCCAGCAGCGAGGGACAGGGCACAGATACGCAGTATTTT. Translated, it gives CASSEGQGTDTQYF.